Below are 5 T cell receptor beta chains sequenced from a single sample in a study of blood T cell repertoires in COVID-19. Sequenced by immunoSEQ multiplex PCR; TCRdb stores in-frame clones only, minus some. This table has about 40,000 clones, around 85% appearing once. The source material was peripheral blood. These TCRs come from a human donor with acute or convalescent COVID-19. The donor label of this sample is uncertain.

The V call is TRBV11-2, the J call TRBJ2-1; unclear D gene. Looked up from germline, CDR1 is SGHAT and CDR2 is FQNNGV. Trimming pared 1 base from V and 6 bases from J, leaving 7 bases between. The CDR3 is made up of 13 amino acids. The CDR3 DNA is TGTGCCAGCAGCTTAGTGCGTCTCAATGAGCAGTTCTTC. Translated: CASSLVRLNEQFF. Together with reference TRBV11-2 and TRBJ2-1, the CDR3 gives the full variable domain: EAGVAQSPRYKIIEKRQSVAFWCNPISGHATLYWYQQILGQGPKLLIQFQNNGVVDDSQLPKDRFSAERLKGVDSTLKIQPAKLEDSAVYLCASSLVRLNEQFFGPGTRLTVL.

This clone was seen only once. This chain connects TRBV7-2 to TRBJ1-2; 9 nucleotides match TRBD1. The CDR3 consists of 14 residues. The V gene end was trimmed by 0 bases and the J gene end by 7 bases; junction bases not matched to a gene: 3. Germline V gives CDR1 SGHTA, CDR2 FQGNSA. CDR3 nucleotides: TGTGCCAGCAGCTTAGCCCCGGACAGGGGTGGCTACACCTTC. It codes for CASSLAPDRGGYTF.

This clone has only one observation. The V and J genes are TRBV14 and TRBJ2-5; 8 bases match TRBD1. The CDR3 extends over 18 amino acids. Germline values: CDR1 SGHDN, CDR2 FVKESK. Germline trimming cut 2 bases from V and 5 bases from J; bases unmatched to any gene: 16. As DNA, the CDR3 is TGTGCCAGCAGCCAATTGAAAGGGACAGGCCCGTTTGGGGAGACCCAGTACTTC. Protein product: CASSQLKGTGPFGETQYF.

The chain combines TRBV5-1 with TRBJ1-2; TRBD1 agrees at 11 bases. The CDR3 extends over 15 amino acids. With V trimmed by 4 bases and J by 2 bases, 4 bases remained unmatched. Germline-derived CDR1 and CDR2 are SGHRS and YFSETQ. The CDR3 DNA reads as TGCGCCAGCAGCCCGGGGACAGGGGGAAACTATGGCTACACCTTC. It specifies CASSPGTGGNYGYTF.

The gene calls are TRBV9 and TRBJ2-1; 7 nucleotides line up with TRBD2. The V segment lost 3 bases and the J segment 0 bases; nucleotides outside the gene matches: 6. Germline V gene data show CDR1 as SGDLS and CDR2 as YYNGEE. The CDR3 has 16 amino acids. The CDR3 sequence: CASSASRGSSYNEQFF. The CDR3 nucleotides read TGTGCCAGCAGCGCTTCACGCGGGAGCTCCTACAATGAGCAGTTCTTC.